This paragraph reports one T cell receptor (beta chain). This sample is part of a study of blood T cell repertoires in COVID-19. Study context: Samples taken during acute and convalescent COVID-19 were collected in the United States, Italy and Spain. The cDNA or gDNA used as material had been derived from T cells, B-cell-depleted T cells, or PBMCs.

In the source study's methods: Counts of nucleated cells, estimated from reference gene primer amplification, were obtained. Profiled with immunoSEQ multiplex PCR; TCRdb holds only in-frame clones, not every one. D and trimming were read from the DNA, whereas the V and J calls and clone size are those reported in that table. This sample yields 130,000 to 150,000 clones, of which over 75% are seen a single time; under 15% belongs to the top ten. Enrollment of patients from Seattle took place during active infection, with longitudinal follow-up. Trimming at V came to 2 bases and at J to 3 bases, leaving 6 bases not matched to a gene. Germline V lookup: CDR1 SGHRS, CDR2 YFSETQ. CDR3 length: 15 amino acids.

What was sequenced was peripheral blood. This sequence originates from a man aged 18-30 years with COVID-19, enrolled during active disease. V and J are TRBV5-1 and TRBJ2-3; TRBD1 matches at 7 bases. CDR3 in amino acids: CASSFGGTETDTQYF. For the CDR3, the DNA is TGCGCCAGCAGCTTTGGTGGGACAGAAACAGATACGCAGTATTTT.